This T cell receptor beta chain was captured in a study of cytotoxic CD8 clonotypes in ibrutinib-treated CLL. The CDR3 is made up of 15 amino acids. J gave up 2 bases and V 5 bases, and 8 bases lay outside the gene matches. Germline assignment: CDR1 SEHNR and CDR2 FQNEAQ (reference sequence). Data came from immunoSEQ multiplex PCR; TCRdb stores just in-frame clones and leaves some out. The sample has about 85,000 clones; 79% are singletons. Study-wide results and caveats: Age-matched healthy donor levels were exceeded by baseline clonality, which tracked circulating CD8+ T-cell counts.

To note about this clone: Antigen specificity is unknown.

This TCR derives from a human donor with chronic lymphocytic leukemia. V is TRBV7-9 and J is TRBJ1-2; the match to TRBD1 covers 7 bases. Sample: PBMCs, taken after 12 months of ibrutinib treatment. The CDR3 bases are TGTGCCAGCAGCCCGACAGGGAGGAAGAACTATGGCTACACCTTC. Its translation: CASSPTGRKNYGYTF. The variable domain in full, completed from reference TRBV7-9 and TRBJ1-2, reads DTGVSQNPRHKITKRGQNVTFRCDPISEHNRLYWYRQTLGQGPEFLTYFQNEAQLEKSRLLSDRFSAERPKGSFSTLEIQRTEQGDSAMYLCASSPTGRKNYGYTFGSGTRLTVV.